The 8 T cell receptor beta chains below come from one sample, sequenced in a study of PD-L1 blockade in urothelial cancer. Time point noted: pretreatment peripheral blood. TCRdb's table, derived via immunoSEQ multiplex PCR, lists solely in-frame clones and lacks some. The repertoire holds tens of thousands of clones, with around nine tenths as singletons. The sequenced sample was PBMCs, obtained around atezolizumab (anti-PD-L1) treatment. All receptors come from a woman aged 55-69 years with urothelial cancer.

The rearrangement joins TRBV7-2 to TRBJ2-3; 9 positions agree with TRBD2. V dropped 4 bases and J dropped 8; count of bases not matched to a gene: 13. CDR1 and CDR2 (germline): SGHTA, FQGNSA. There are 16 residues in the CDR3. Written as DNA, the CDR3 is TGTGCCAGCAGCTCCTCCGGCGGGAGGGGACGGGGTACGCAGTATTTT. It specifies CASSSSGGRGRGTQYF.

The chain has TRBV19 and TRBJ2-5; a possible D gene is TRBD2 (5 bases). The CDR3 runs 17 residues. Germline V lookup: CDR1 LNHDA, CDR2 SQIVND (reference sequence). Trimming stripped 4 bases from V and 4 bases from J, with 22 bases between. CDR3: CASSTLARTGRRETQYF. Here the CDR3 DNA reads TGTGCCAGTAGTACCTTAGCCCGAACGGGAAGGAGAGAGACCCAGTACTTC.

V and J are TRBV15 and TRBJ1-2, with D maybe TRBD1 (5 bases). The CDR3 is 15 residues long. V gave up 0 bases and J gave up 3 bases, with 11 bases separating them. The V gene's germline CDR1 is LNHNV and CDR2 YYDKDF (reference sequence). The DNA for the CDR3 is TGTGCCACCAGCAGAGATGGAACAGGCGACTATGGCTACACCTTC. Translating it yields CATSRDGTGDYGYTF.

The chain is built from TRBV5-1 and TRBJ2-2, with D possibly matching TRBD2 (6 bases). The germline gives CDR1 SGHRS, CDR2 YFSETQ. V lost 6 bases, J lost 10 bases, and 19 bases lay in between. The CDR3 has 14 amino acids. This chain's CDR3 is CASKIFGRPEELFF. The CDR3, as DNA: TGCGCCAGCAAAATATTCGGGAGACCGGAGGAGCTGTTTTTT.

The CDR3 coding sequence is TGTGCCAGCAGCTTGGGGCCCCCCACCCCCTACAATGAGCAGTTCTTC. Residues: CASSLGPPTPYNEQFF. V usage is TRBV13 and J usage is TRBJ2-1, with a possible D match to TRBD1 (5 bases). The CDR3 has 16 residues. From germline, CDR1 is PRHDT and CDR2 FYEKMQ (reference sequence). V was clipped by 3 bases and J by 2 bases, with 14 bases between them.

The CDR3 loop reads CASSFGGSQPQHF. In DNA form, the CDR3 reads TGTGCCAGCAGCTTCGGGGGTAGTCAGCCCCAGCATTTT. V is TRBV7-3 and J is TRBJ1-5, with D tentatively TRBD1 (5 bases). This CDR3 has 13 amino acids. Deletions cut 3 bases from V and 6 bases from J, with 9 bases between. Per the germline V gene, CDR1 is SGHTA and CDR2 is FQGTGA.

The CDR3 is CASSPDGRGRGYGYTF. In DNA, the CDR3 is TGTGCCAGCAGTCCCGATGGCAGGGGGCGCGGCTATGGCTACACCTTC. The J gene is TRBJ1-2, the V gene TRBV28, with 8 bases aligning to TRBD1. The germline CDR1 and CDR2 sequences are MDHEN and SYDVKM. CDR3 length: 16 residues. V lost 5 bases and J lost 4; bases outside the gene matches: 12.

The V call is TRBV10-3, the J call TRBJ2-1; 11 bases line up with TRBD2. Trimming at V came to 6 bases and at J to 8 bases, leaving 18 bases not matched to a gene. In germline, CDR1 is ENHRY, CDR2 SYGVKD. This CDR3 has 18 amino acids. The CDR3 DNA is TGTGCCATCAGACCCGGGACAGGCAATAGCGGGGGGGCCTATGAGCAGTTCTTC. This gives the protein CAIRPGTGNSGGAYEQFF.